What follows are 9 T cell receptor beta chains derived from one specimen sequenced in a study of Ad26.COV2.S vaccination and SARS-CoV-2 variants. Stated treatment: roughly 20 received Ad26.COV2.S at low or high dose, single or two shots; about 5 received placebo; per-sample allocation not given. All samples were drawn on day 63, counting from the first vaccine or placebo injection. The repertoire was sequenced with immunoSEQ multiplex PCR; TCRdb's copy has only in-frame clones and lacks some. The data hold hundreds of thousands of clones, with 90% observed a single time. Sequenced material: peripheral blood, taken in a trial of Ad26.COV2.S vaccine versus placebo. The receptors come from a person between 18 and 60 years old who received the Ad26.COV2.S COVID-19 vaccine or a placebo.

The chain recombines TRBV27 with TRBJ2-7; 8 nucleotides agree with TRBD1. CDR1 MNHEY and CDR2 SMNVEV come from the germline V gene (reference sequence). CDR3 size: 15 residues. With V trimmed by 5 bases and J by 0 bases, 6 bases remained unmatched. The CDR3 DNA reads TGTGCCAGCAGTAGGACAGGGAGGAGCTCCTACGAGCAGTACTTC. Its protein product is CASSRTGRSSYEQYF.

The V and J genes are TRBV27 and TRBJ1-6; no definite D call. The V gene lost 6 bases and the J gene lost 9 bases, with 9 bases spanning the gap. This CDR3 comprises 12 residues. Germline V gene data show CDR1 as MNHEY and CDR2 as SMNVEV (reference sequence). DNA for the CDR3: TGTGCCAGCAGCGAATTGACTTCACCCCTCCACTTT. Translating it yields CASSELTSPLHF.

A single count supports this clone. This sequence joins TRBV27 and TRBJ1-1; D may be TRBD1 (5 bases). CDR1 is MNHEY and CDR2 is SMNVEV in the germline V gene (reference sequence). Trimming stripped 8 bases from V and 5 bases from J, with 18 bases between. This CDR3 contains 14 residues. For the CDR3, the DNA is TGTGCCAGCCTTCCGGGGCCCGGGGGGACTGAAGCTTTCTTT. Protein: CASLPGPGGTEAFF.

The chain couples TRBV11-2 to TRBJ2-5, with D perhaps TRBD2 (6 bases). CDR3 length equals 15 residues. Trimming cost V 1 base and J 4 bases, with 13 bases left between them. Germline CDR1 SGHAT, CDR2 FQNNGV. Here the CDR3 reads CASSLGGGAGETQYF. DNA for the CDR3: TGTGCCAGCAGCTTAGGTGGGGGAGCGGGAGAGACCCAGTACTTC.

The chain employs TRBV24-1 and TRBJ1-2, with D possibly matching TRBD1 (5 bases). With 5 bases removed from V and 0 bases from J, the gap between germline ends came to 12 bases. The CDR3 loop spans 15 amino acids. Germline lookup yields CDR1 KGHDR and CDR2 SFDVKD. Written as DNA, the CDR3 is TGTGCCACCAGTGCCCCTGGGGCAACTAACTATGGCTACACCTTC. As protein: CATSAPGATNYGYTF.

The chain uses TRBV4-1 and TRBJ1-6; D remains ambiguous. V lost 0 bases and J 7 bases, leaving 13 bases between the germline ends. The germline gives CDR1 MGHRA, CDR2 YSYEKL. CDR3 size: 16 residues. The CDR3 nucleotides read TGCGCCAGCAGCCAAGATTTGGGCGGAGGGAATTCACCCCTCCACTTT. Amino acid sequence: CASSQDLGGGNSPLHF.

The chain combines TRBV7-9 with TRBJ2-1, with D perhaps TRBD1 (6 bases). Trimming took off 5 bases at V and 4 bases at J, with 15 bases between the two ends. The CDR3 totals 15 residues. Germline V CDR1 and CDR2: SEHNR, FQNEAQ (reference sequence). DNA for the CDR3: TGTGCCAGCAGCCCGCGACAGGACGCTTACAATGAGCAGTTCTTC. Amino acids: CASSPRQDAYNEQFF.

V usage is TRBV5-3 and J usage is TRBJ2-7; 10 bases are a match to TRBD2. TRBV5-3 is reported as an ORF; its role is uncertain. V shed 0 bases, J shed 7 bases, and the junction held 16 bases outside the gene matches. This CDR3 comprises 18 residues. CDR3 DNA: TGTGCCAGAAGCTTGGGGGATCTTAGCGGGAGGTTTCCGGGAGAGCAGTACTTC. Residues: CARSLGDLSGRFPGEQYF.

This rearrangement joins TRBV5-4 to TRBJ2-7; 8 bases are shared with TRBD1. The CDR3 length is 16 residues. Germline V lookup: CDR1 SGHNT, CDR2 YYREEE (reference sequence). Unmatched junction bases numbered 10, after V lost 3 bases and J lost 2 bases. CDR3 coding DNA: TGTGCCAGCAGCTCCCCAACAGGGGGTTTACCCTACGAGCAGTACTTC. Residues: CASSSPTGGLPYEQYF.